One sample yielded the 31 T cell receptor beta chains listed below, sequenced in a study of blood T cells in healthy people across ages. A second about 7 to 11 cycle PCR used barcoded and J-beta primers. Each CDR3 protein is one row after TCRdb ran MiXCR on the 5' RACE reads. This sample carries hundreds of thousands of distinct CDR3 sequences, over 40% of them seen once, and the ten largest clones take about 13%. Sequencing used blood. Receptors were obtained from a woman aged 80 or over in good health.

The chain employs TRBV11-2 and TRBJ2-2; D perhaps matches TRBD2 (5 bases). Trimming left V 5 bases short and J 7 bases short, with 17 bases between. CDR3 length: 15 amino acids. The germline gives CDR1 SGHAT, CDR2 FQNNGV. The DNA for the CDR3 is TGTGCCAGCAGCCAGAACGCGGAGGTCGGCGGGGAGCTGTTTTTT. Translated, it gives CASSQNAEVGGELFF.

This clonotype has just a few counts. CDR3 DNA: TGCGCCAGCAGCTTGGATACGAGTCGCGGCTACACCTTC. The encoded protein is CASSLDTSRGYTF. The chain recombines TRBV5-1 with TRBJ1-2; no clear D. This CDR3 has 13 amino acids. The V and J ends lost 0 bases and 8 bases respectively, with 11 bases between them. Per the germline V gene, CDR1 is SGHRS and CDR2 is YFSETQ.

As concerns this clonotype: This may come from a read error, since a much larger clone is one base off. The rearrangement uses TRBV5-1 and TRBJ2-5, with TRBD2 identical over 9 bases. Germline CDR1 and CDR2: SGHRS and YFSETQ. This CDR3 is 15 amino acids long. The DNA for the CDR3 is TGCGCCAGCAGCTTTAGCGGGAGTGGGGAAGAGGCCCAGTACTTC. It translates to CASSFSGSGEEAQYF. Based on the CDR3 plus reference TRBV5-1 and TRBJ2-5, the full variable domain is KAGVTQTPRYLIKTRGQQVTLSCSPISGHRSVSWYQQTPGQGLQFLFEYFSETQRNKGNFPGRFSGRQFSNSRSEMNVSTLELGDSALYLCASSFSGSGEEAQYFGPGTRLLVL.

The chain employs TRBV7-9 and TRBJ2-3; D is undetermined. Trimming removed 4 bases from V and 7 bases from J, with 6 bases in between. In germline, CDR1 is SEHNR, CDR2 FQNEAQ (reference sequence). The CDR3 is 11 amino acids. CDR3 sequence reads: CASSSGHTQYF. The CDR3 coding sequence is TGTGCCAGCAGCTCCGGCCATACGCAGTATTTT.

This clonotype was seen ten or more times. The rearrangement links TRBV2 to TRBJ2-6; no reliable D call. The CDR3 is 13 residues long. The V gene's germline CDR1 is SNHLY and CDR2 FYNNEI. Trimming cost V 6 bases and J 1 base, with 4 bases left between them. In DNA, the CDR3 is TGTGCCAGCAGGACTTCTGGGGCCAACGTCCTGACTTTC. It specifies CASRTSGANVLTF.

This clonotype was counted many times. This chain uses TRBV7-9 with TRBJ2-7; the match to TRBD2 covers 7 bases. With V trimmed by 5 bases and J by 4 bases, 2 bases remained unmatched. The CDR3 runs 12 residues. Germline CDR1 and CDR2: SEHNR and FQNEAQ (reference sequence). CDR3 bases: TGTGCCAGCAGCGCGCGGGAGTACGAGCAGTACTTC. The encoded protein is CASSAREYEQYF.

This clonotype occurred a few times. The chain employs TRBV24-1 and TRBJ2-3; 12 bases are shared with TRBD2. The junction had 4 bases not matched to a gene; V was cut back by 4 bases and J by 3 bases. CDR1 is KGHDR and CDR2 is SFDVKD in the germline V gene. This CDR3 comprises 16 residues. DNA for the CDR3: TGTGCCACCAGTGACCCTAGCGGGGGGGCAACAGATACGCAGTATTTT. Translating gives CATSDPSGGATDTQYF.

This clonotype was detected only a few times. The chain links TRBV30 to TRBJ1-2; no clear D. Germline V gene lookup returns CDR1 GTSNPN and CDR2 SVGIG (reference sequence). Trimming shortened V by 0 bases and J by 8 bases, and 13 bases separated the two germline ends. This CDR3 has 13 amino acids. The CDR3 coding sequence is TGTGCCTGGAGTGTATCTTCGGCTAGGGGCTACACCTTC. This encodes CAWSVSSARGYTF.

Regarding this clonotype: One end of the junction fails to match germline, which may point to a read error. The chain joins TRBV5-1 to TRBJ2-1; D may be TRBD2 (7 bases). This CDR3 region has 15 residues. The germline V gene encodes CDR1 SGHRS and CDR2 YFSETQ. As DNA, the CDR3 is TGCGCCAGCAGCATACGGGGGGCCTCCCACAATGAGCAGTTCTTC. Its protein is CASSIRGASHNEQFF.

Concerning this clonotype: A read error may produce the germline difference seen at one junction end. This chain joins TRBV5-4 and TRBJ2-5; D possibly corresponds to TRBD2 (6 bases). This CDR3 region has 14 residues. CDR1 is SGHNT and CDR2 is YYREEE in the germline V gene (reference sequence). The CDR3 region is CANSTDGSLKTQYF. The CDR3 DNA sequence: TGTGCCAACAGCACGGACGGGAGTCTAAAGACCCAGTACTTC.

This chain links TRBV29-1 with TRBJ2-7; D may be TRBD1 (6 bases). The DNA end is more similar to TRBJ2-5, so the J call may be wrong. Germline V gives CDR1 SQVTM, CDR2 ANQGSEA. There are 14 residues in the CDR3. CDR3 sequence: CGAAALQGTETQYF. CDR3 in DNA: TGCGGGGCGGCGGCATTACAGGGAACCGAGACCCAGTACTTC.

This clonotype showed up many times. V usage is TRBV4-1 and J usage is TRBJ1-1; a possible D gene is TRBD1 (6 bases). The CDR3 consists of 17 residues. V was cut by 1 base and J by 1 base, with 16 bases left in between. Germline V CDR1 and CDR2: MGHRA, YSYEKL. CDR3 sequence (DNA): TGCGCCAGCAGCCAAGCCCCCCAGGGGCGCGGGAACACTGAAGCTTTCTTT. This sequence encodes CASSQAPQGRGNTEAFF.

The chain is built from TRBV24-1 and TRBJ2-5; 9 bases match TRBD2. From germline, CDR1 is KGHDR and CDR2 SFDVKD. V lost 5 bases and J lost 2; bases outside the gene matches: 17. CDR3 size: 19 residues. CDR3 nucleotides: TGTGCCACCAGTGCCCCCAGGTTGGGTAGCGGGGGCGATCAAGAGACCCAGTACTTC. The encoded protein is CATSAPRLGSGGDQETQYF.

This clonotype was counted ten times or more. The chain couples TRBV28 to TRBJ2-3; 7 positions agree with TRBD1. The CDR3 contains 13 residues. Germline assignment: CDR1 MDHEN and CDR2 SYDVKM. V was pared by 6 bases and J by 0 bases, with 0 bases of the junction left unmatched. DNA of the CDR3: TGTGCCAGCAGGGGACAGAGCACAGATACGCAGTATTTT. Translation: CASRGQSTDTQYF.

This clonotype was detected a few times. CDR3 amino acids: CASSPGTLQINEQFF. The CDR3 DNA sequence: TGTGCCAGCAGCCCTGGGACCCTACAAATAAATGAGCAGTTCTTC. The chain is built from TRBV2 and TRBJ2-1, with D perhaps being TRBD1 or TRBD2 (5 bases each). CDR1 is SNHLY and CDR2 is FYNNEI in the germline V gene. Trimming cost V 6 bases and J 7 bases, with 19 bases left between them. The CDR3 contains 15 residues. Full variable domain (missing parts from reference TRBV2 and TRBJ2-1): EPEVTQTPSHQVTQMGQEVILRCVPISNHLYFYWYRQILGQKVEFLVSFYNNEISEKSEIFDDQFSVERPDGSNFTLKIRSTKLEDSAMYFCASSPGTLQINEQFFGPGTRLTVL.

The table lists this clonotype with many counts. Given a much more abundant clone one base away, this may be a read error. The V gene is TRBV6-6, the J gene TRBJ2-5, with 7 bases lining up with TRBD2. The CDR3 has 16 amino acids. Germline values: CDR1 MNHNY, CDR2 SVGAGI (reference sequence). V trimming: 6 bases; J trimming: 11 bases; junction bases outside the gene matches: 21. The CDR3 here is CASSLIPGTIHNEQYF. CDR3 nucleotides: TGTGCCAGCAGCCTGATCCCCGGGACTATACACAATGAGCAGTACTTC.

This clonotype was counted ten times or more. This chain links TRBV6-5 with TRBJ1-1; D is ambiguous. Germline V gene data show CDR1 as MNHEY and CDR2 as SVGAGI. The CDR3 is 14 amino acids. Trimming took off 8 bases at V and 0 bases at J, with 13 bases between the two ends. The CDR3 is CASSLLDMNTEAFF. The CDR3 nucleotides read TGTGCCAGCTCCCTCCTAGACATGAACACTGAAGCTTTCTTT.

The count of this clonotype is one. The rearrangement joins TRBV6-5 to TRBJ1-2; the D gene is possibly TRBD1 (6 bases). Per the germline V gene, CDR1 is MNHEY and CDR2 is SVGAGI. This CDR3 region has 13 residues. The ends were cut back, 7 bases at V and 7 bases at J, with 16 bases in the middle. As DNA, the CDR3 is TGTGCCAGCACCCCGGGACATCAGGTTGGCTACACCTTC. Translating gives CASTPGHQVGYTF.

Details on this clonotype: This could be a read error, since a much larger clone is one nucleotide away. V gene TRBV9 combines with J gene TRBJ2-3; 9 bases map to TRBD2. In germline, CDR1 is SGDLS, CDR2 YYNGEE. Trimming removed 4 bases from V and 5 bases from J; junction bases left unmatched: 11. CDR3 size: 16 residues. The CDR3 protein is CASSPPSGGRIDTQYF. DNA for the CDR3: TGTGCCAGCAGCCCCCCCAGCGGGGGGCGCATAGATACGCAGTATTTT.

The gene calls are TRBV29-1 and TRBJ2-5, with D uncertain. CDR3 length equals 12 residues. Trimming removed 4 bases from V and 3 bases from J, with 9 bases in between. CDR1 and CDR2 from the germline V gene are SQVTM and ANQGSEA. The CDR3 DNA reads as TGCAGCGTTGCCCCTTTAGAAGAGACCCAGTACTTC. It encodes CSVAPLEETQYF.

The chain recombines TRBV28 with TRBJ1-4, with D unclear. Germline CDR1 and CDR2: MDHEN and SYDVKM. Deletions cut 6 bases from V and 5 bases from J, with 10 bases between. The CDR3 is 13 amino acids. The CDR3 DNA reads as TGTGCCAGCAGGCCCGGTCCCAATGAAAAACTGTTTTTT. Translation: CASRPGPNEKLFF.

For this clonotype: A read error is possible here, since a much larger clone lies one base away. The chain is built from TRBV24-1 and TRBJ2-5; 9 nucleotides align to TRBD1. CDR1 KGHDR and CDR2 SFDVKD come from the germline V gene. This CDR3 spans 15 amino acids. V lost 4 bases to trimming and J lost 9 bases; unmatched junction nucleotides: 11. DNA of the CDR3: TGTGCCACCAGTGACACGGGACAGGGAGGGGAGGCCCAGTACTTC. Its protein is CATSDTGQGGEAQYF.

This clonotype was found once. The chain links TRBV7-9 to TRBJ1-5; D not certain. Per the germline V gene, CDR1 is SEHNR and CDR2 is FQNEAQ (reference sequence). V was shortened by 5 bases and J by 10 bases, with 12 bases between the two germline ends. CDR3 length: 12 amino acids. The chain's CDR3 is CASSVSRGPQHF. CDR3 DNA sequence: TGTGCCAGCAGCGTAAGTCGGGGACCCCAGCATTTT.

A note on this clonotype: The junction does not match germline at one end; this may be a read error. The J gene is TRBJ1-2, the V gene TRBV20-1; 8 nucleotides align to TRBD1. CDR3 size: 12 residues. CDR1 is DFQATT and CDR2 is SNEGSKA in the germline V gene (reference sequence). CDR3 nucleotides: TGCAGGGCTACAGGGGGAAACTATGGCTACACCTTC. It translates to CRATGGNYGYTF.

There are many counts of this clonotype. The rearrangement links TRBV29-1 to TRBJ2-3; tentatively, D is TRBD1 or TRBD2 (5 bases each). CDR1 is SQVTM, CDR2 ANQGSEA, per germline. Trimming removed 4 bases at V and 2 bases at J, with 13 bases between. CDR3 length equals 14 residues. CDR3 nucleotides: TGCAGCGTTGGACGGGACCAACCCACAGATACGCAGTATTTT. Protein product: CSVGRDQPTDTQYF.

The chain recombines TRBV4-1 with TRBJ2-2; TRBD1 agrees at 7 bases. The V segment lost 8 bases and the J segment 3 bases; nucleotides outside the gene matches: 3. The length of the CDR3 is 13 residues. Germline loops: CDR1 MGHRA, CDR2 YSYEKL. The CDR3 region is CASGQAYTGELFF. DNA of the CDR3: TGCGCCAGCGGACAGGCTTACACCGGGGAGCTGTTTTTT.

This chain links TRBV28 with TRBJ1-2; D gene unclear. The germline gives CDR1 MDHEN, CDR2 SYDVKM. Deletions cut 10 bases from V and 5 bases from J, with 20 bases between. The CDR3 contains 14 residues. This chain's CDR3 is CATLPGLRVYGYTF. The CDR3 DNA follows: TGTGCCACCCTACCTGGACTGAGGGTATATGGCTACACCTTC.

The chain employs TRBV6-2 or TRBV6-3 and TRBJ2-3; tentatively, D is TRBD1 (6 bases). Looked up from germline, CDR1 is MNHEY and CDR2 is SVGEGT. Trimming left V 10 bases short and J 5 bases short, with 19 bases between. This CDR3 has 14 residues. CDR3 nucleotides: TGTGCCACCGTAGGCGTACAGGGTCTAGATACGCAGTATTTT. This gives the protein CATVGVQGLDTQYF.

This chain uses TRBV15 with TRBJ2-7; 13 bases are a match to TRBD2. Germline V gene lookup returns CDR1 LNHNV and CDR2 YYDKDF (reference sequence). V dropped 1 base and J dropped 2; count of bases not matched to a gene: 8. This CDR3 has 18 residues. The CDR3 here is CATSRAVGLAGSTYEQYF. The DNA for the CDR3 is TGTGCCACCAGCAGAGCGGTGGGACTAGCGGGAAGTACCTACGAGCAGTACTTC.

The rearrangement links TRBV4-1 to TRBJ2-3; D uncertain. Trimming shortened V by 2 bases and J by 2 bases, and 8 bases separated the two germline ends. The length of the CDR3 is 14 residues. Germline lookup yields CDR1 MGHRA and CDR2 YSYEKL. CDR3 bases: TGCGCCAGCAGCCAACCCAGGACCACAGATACGCAGTATTTT. It encodes CASSQPRTTDTQYF.

This clonotype was observed a few times. The V gene is TRBV20-1, the J gene TRBJ2-7; 7 bases agree with TRBD1. There are 13 residues in the CDR3. Germline CDR1 DFQATT, CDR2 SNEGSKA (reference sequence). V was pared by 1 base and J by 5 bases, with 5 bases of the junction left unmatched. CDR3 DNA: TGCAGTGCTAGAGCACCAGGGGGAAACGAGCAGTACTTC. It encodes CSARAPGGNEQYF.